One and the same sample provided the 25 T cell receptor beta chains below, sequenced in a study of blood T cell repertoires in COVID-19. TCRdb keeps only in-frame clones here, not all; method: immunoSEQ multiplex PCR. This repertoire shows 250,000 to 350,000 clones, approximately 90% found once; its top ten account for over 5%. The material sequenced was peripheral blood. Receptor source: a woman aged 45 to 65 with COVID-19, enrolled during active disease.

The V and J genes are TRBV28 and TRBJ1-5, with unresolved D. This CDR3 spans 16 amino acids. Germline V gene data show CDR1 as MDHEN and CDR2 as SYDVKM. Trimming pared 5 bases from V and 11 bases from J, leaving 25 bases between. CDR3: CASSPISGEGGMAQHF. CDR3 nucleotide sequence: TGTGCCAGCAGTCCCATTTCCGGAGAGGGTGGGATGGCCCAGCATTTT.

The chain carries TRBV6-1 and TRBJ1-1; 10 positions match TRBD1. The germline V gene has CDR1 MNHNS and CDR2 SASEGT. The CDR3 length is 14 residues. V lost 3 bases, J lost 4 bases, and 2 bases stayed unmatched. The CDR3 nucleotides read TGTGCCAGCAGTGAGGACAGGGGGGTCACTGAAGCTTTCTTT. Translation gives CASSEDRGVTEAFF.

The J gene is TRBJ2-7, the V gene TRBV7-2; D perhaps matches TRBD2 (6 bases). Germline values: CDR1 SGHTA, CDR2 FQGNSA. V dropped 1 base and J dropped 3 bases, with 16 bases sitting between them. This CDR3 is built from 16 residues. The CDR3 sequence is CASSLEGGAGYYEQYF. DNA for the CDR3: TGTGCCAGCAGCTTAGAGGGTGGCGCGGGGTACTACGAGCAGTACTTC.

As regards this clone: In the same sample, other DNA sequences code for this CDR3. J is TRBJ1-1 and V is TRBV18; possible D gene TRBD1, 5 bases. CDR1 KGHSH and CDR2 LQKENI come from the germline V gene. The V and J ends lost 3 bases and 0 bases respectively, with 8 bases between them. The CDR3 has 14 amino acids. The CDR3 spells CASSPQGMNTEAFF. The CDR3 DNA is TGTGCCAGCTCACCTCAGGGCATGAACACTGAAGCTTTCTTT.

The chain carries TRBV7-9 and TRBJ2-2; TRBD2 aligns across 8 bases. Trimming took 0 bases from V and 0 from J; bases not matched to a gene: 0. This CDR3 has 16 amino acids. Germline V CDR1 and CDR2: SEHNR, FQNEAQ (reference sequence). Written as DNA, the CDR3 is TGTGCCAGCAGCTTAGCAGCGGGGGCGAACACCGGGGAGCTGTTTTTT. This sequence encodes CASSLAAGANTGELFF.

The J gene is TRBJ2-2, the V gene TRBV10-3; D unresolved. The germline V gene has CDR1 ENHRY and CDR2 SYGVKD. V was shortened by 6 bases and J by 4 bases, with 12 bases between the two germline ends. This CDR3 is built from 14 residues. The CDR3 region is CAIRAITSTGELFF. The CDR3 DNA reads TGTGCCATCAGGGCAATAACAAGCACCGGGGAGCTGTTTTTT.

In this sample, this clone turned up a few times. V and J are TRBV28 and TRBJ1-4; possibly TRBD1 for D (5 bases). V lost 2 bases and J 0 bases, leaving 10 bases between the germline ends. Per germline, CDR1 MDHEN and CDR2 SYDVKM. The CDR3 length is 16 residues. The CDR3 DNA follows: TGTGCCAGCAGTTTACCGAAGGGGTCAACTAATGAAAAACTGTTTTTT. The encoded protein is CASSLPKGSTNEKLFF.

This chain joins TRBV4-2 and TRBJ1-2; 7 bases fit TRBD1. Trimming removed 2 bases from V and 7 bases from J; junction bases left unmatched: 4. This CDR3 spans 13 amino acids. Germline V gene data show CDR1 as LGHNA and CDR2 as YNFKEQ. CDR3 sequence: CASSQPTGLGYTF. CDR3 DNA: TGTGCCAGCAGCCAACCGACAGGGCTTGGCTACACCTTC.

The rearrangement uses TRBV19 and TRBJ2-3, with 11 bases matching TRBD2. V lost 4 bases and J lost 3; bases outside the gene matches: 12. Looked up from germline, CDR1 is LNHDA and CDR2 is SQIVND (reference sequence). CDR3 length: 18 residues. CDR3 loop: CASSRLAGTPLGTDTQYF. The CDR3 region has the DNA TGTGCCAGTAGTAGACTAGCGGGAACGCCCTTAGGGACAGATACGCAGTATTTT.

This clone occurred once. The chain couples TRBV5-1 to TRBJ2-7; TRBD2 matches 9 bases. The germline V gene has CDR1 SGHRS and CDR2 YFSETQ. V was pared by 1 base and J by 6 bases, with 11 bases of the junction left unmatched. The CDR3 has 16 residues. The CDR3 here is CASSLRGAGGTGEQYF. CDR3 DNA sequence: TGCGCCAGCAGCTTGCGAGGGGCGGGAGGGACGGGCGAGCAGTACTTC.

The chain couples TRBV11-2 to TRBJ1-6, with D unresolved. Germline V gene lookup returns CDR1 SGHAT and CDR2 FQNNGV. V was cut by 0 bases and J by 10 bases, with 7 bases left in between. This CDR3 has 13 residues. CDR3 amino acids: CASSLDPGSPLHF. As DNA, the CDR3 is TGTGCCAGCAGCTTAGATCCGGGGTCACCCCTCCACTTT. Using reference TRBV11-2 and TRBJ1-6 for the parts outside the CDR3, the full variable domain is EAGVAQSPRYKIIEKRQSVAFWCNPISGHATLYWYQQILGQGPKLLIQFQNNGVVDDSQLPKDRFSAERLKGVDSTLKIQPAKLEDSAVYLCASSLDPGSPLHFGNGTRLTVT.

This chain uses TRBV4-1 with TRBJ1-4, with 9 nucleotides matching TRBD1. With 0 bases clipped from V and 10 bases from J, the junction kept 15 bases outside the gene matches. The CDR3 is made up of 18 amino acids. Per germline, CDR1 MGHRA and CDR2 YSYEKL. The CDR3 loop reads CASSQDPPSTGGVGKLFF. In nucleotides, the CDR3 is TGCGCCAGCAGCCAAGACCCGCCATCGACAGGGGGAGTTGGAAAACTGTTTTTT.

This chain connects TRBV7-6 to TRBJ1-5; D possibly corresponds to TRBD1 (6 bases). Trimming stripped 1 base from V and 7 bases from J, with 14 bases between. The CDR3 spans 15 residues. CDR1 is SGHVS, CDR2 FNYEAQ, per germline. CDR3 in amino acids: CASSLGPRGAQPQHF. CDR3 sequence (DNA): TGTGCCAGCAGCTTAGGCCCCCGGGGGGCCCAGCCCCAGCATTTT.

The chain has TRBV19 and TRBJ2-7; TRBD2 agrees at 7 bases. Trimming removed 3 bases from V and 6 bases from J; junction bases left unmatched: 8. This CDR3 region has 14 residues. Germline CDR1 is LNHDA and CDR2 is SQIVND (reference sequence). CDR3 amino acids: CASSIERGGTEQYF. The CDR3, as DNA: TGTGCCAGTAGTATTGAGCGGGGAGGGACCGAGCAGTACTTC.

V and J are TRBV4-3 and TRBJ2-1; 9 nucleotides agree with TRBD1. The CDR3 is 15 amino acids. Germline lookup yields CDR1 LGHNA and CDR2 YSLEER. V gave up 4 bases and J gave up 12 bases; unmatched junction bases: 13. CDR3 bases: TGCGCCAGCAGCCCCACAGGGGGCGGCGGGGGAGTGCAGTTCTTC. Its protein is CASSPTGGGGGVQFF.

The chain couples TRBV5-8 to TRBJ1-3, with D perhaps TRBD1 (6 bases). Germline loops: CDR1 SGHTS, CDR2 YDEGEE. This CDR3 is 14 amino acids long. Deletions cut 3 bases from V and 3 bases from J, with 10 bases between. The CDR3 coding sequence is TGTGCCAGCAGCTCCGGACAGATTGGAAACACCATATATTTT. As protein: CASSSGQIGNTIYF. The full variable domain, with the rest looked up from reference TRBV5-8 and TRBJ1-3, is EAGVTQSPTHLIKTRGQQATLRCSPISGHTSVYWYQQALGLGLQFLLWYDEGEERNRGNFPPRFSGRQFPNYSSELNVNALELEDSALYLCASSSGQIGNTIYFGEGSWLTVV.

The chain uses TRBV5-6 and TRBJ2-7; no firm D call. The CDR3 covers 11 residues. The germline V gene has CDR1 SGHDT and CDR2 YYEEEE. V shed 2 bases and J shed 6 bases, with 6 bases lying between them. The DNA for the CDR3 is TGTGCCAGCAGCTTAGAGGCCGAGCAGTACTTC. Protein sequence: CASSLEAEQYF.

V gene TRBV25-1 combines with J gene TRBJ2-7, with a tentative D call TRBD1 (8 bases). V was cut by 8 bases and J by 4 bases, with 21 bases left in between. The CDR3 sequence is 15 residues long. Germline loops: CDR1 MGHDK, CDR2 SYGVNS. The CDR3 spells CASRLPTGGGYEQYF. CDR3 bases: TGTGCCAGCCGACTTCCAACAGGGGGGGGATACGAGCAGTACTTC.

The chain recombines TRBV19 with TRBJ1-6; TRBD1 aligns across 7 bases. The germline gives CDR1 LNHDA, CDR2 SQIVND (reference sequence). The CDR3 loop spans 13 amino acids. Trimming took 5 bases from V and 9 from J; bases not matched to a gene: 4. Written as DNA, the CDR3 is TGTGCCAGTAGTCGCCAGGGGGGTTCACCCCTCCACTTT. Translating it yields CASSRQGGSPLHF. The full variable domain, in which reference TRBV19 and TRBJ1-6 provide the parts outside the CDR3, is DGGITQSPKYLFRKEGQNVTLSCEQNLNHDAMYWYRQDPGQGLRLIYYSQIVNDFQKGDIAEGYSVSREKKESFPLTVTSAQKNPTAFYLCASSRQGGSPLHFGNGTRLTVT.

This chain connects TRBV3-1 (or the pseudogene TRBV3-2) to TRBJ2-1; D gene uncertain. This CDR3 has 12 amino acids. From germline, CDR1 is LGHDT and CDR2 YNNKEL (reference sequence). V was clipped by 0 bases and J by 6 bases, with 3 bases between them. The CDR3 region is CASSQDRNEQFF. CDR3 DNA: TGTGCCAGCAGCCAAGATCGCAATGAGCAGTTCTTC.

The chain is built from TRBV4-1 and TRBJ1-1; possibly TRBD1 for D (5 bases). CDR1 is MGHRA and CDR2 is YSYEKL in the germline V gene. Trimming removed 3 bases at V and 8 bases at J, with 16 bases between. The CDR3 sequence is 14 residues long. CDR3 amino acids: CASSHPVGGPEAFF. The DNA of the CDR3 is TGCGCCAGCAGCCACCCCGTGGGGGGTCCCGAAGCTTTCTTT.

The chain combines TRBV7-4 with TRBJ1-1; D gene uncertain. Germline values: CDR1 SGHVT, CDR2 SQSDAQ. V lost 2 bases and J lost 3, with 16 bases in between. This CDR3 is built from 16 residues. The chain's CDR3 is CASSLKSCRSYTEAFF. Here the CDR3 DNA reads TGTGCCAGCAGCTTAAAATCATGCAGAAGTTACACTGAAGCTTTCTTT.

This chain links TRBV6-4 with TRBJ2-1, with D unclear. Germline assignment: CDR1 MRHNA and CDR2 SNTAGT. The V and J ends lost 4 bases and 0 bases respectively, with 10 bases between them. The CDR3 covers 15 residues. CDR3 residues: CASSVGSSSYNEQFF. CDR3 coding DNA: TGTGCCAGCAGTGTGGGCAGTAGCTCCTACAATGAGCAGTTCTTC.

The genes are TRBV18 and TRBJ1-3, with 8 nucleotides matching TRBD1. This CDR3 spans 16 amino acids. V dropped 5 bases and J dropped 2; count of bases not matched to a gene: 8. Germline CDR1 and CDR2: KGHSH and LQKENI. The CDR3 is CASSSGDRSTGNTIYF. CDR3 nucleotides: TGTGCCAGCTCATCCGGGGACAGGTCGACTGGAAACACCATATATTTT.

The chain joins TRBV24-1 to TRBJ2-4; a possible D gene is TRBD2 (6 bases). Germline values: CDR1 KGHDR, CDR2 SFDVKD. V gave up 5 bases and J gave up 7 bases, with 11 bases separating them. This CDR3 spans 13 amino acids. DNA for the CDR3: TGTGCCACCAGTGGCCCGGGAGAGAACATTCAGTACTTC. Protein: CATSGPGENIQYF.